Shown below are 32 T cell receptor beta chains from a single sample sequenced in a study of OX40 agonist ivuxolimab in advanced cancers. Profiling relied on immunoSEQ multiplex PCR, and the TCRdb table lists in-frame clones only, not all of them. The sample has 60,000 to 65,000 clones; around 91% are singletons. Sequenced here: CD4+ or CD8+ T cells sorted from blood, sampled in a trial of the OX40 agonist ivuxolimab. These receptors came from an adult with an advanced solid tumor such as melanoma, head and neck, liver or kidney cancer.

The gene calls are TRBV10-3 and TRBJ1-1; the D is unclear. The germline CDR1 and CDR2 sequences are ENHRY and SYGVKD. The CDR3 is 14 amino acids. V lost 0 bases, J lost 10 bases, and 15 bases lay in between. Here the CDR3 DNA reads TGTGCCATCAGTGAGTCGCATGGAGGGATGGGAGCTTTCTTT. It encodes CAISESHGGMGAFF.

This clone was recorded once. The J gene is TRBJ1-5, the V gene TRBV2; D ambiguous. Germline V lookup: CDR1 SNHLY, CDR2 FYNNEI. The V and J ends lost 5 bases and 2 bases respectively, with 10 bases between them. The CDR3 consists of 14 residues. CDR3 loop: CASSSTQGNQPQHF. Written as DNA, the CDR3 is TGTGCCAGCAGTTCGACTCAGGGCAATCAGCCCCAGCATTTT. Full variable domain (remainder filled in from reference TRBV2 and TRBJ1-5): EPEVTQTPSHQVTQMGQEVILRCVPISNHLYFYWYRQILGQKVEFLVSFYNNEISEKSEIFDDQFSVERPDGSNFTLKIRSTKLEDSAMYFCASSSTQGNQPQHFGDGTRLSIL.

This clone has just a few counts. The chain uses TRBV29-1 and TRBJ2-2, with D tentatively TRBD1 (5 bases). V gave up 7 bases and J gave up 1 base, with 10 bases separating them. CDR3 length equals 13 residues. Germline loops: CDR1 SQVTM, CDR2 ANQGSEA. The CDR3 region has the DNA TGCAGCGCCTGGACAAGGAACACCGGGGAGCTGTTTTTT. It yields the protein CSAWTRNTGELFF.

The chain employs TRBV11-2 and TRBJ2-6, with TRBD2 as a possible D gene (7 bases). Per germline, CDR1 SGHAT and CDR2 FQNNGV. Trimming pared 7 bases from V and 3 bases from J, leaving 13 bases between. The CDR3 totals 15 residues. This CDR3 is CASTAGAGGANVLTF. DNA of the CDR3: TGTGCCAGCACCGCGGGGGCGGGTGGGGCCAACGTCCTGACTTTC.

This chain connects TRBV5-1 to TRBJ2-2, with TRBD2 as a possible D gene (5 bases). Germline CDR1 reads SGHRS; CDR2 reads YFSETQ. Trimming stripped 4 bases from V and 1 base from J, with 17 bases between. The CDR3 sequence is 17 residues long. The CDR3 reads CASSLPIGLVNTGELFF. CDR3 coding DNA: TGCGCCAGCAGCCTTCCGATTGGACTGGTGAACACCGGGGAGCTGTTTTTT.

The CDR3 here is CAISEGLAYGYTF. The DNA of the CDR3 is TGTGCCATCAGTGAGGGGTTAGCCTATGGCTACACCTTC. The chain joins TRBV10-3 to TRBJ1-2; D uncertain. This CDR3 has 13 residues. Between the trimmed V and J ends, which lost 2 bases and 4 bases, there was a span of 8 bases. Germline CDR1 is ENHRY and CDR2 is SYGVKD.

The rearrangement uses TRBV2 and TRBJ1-3; D is unclear. Per the germline V gene, CDR1 is SNHLY and CDR2 is FYNNEI. CDR3 length equals 15 residues. V was clipped by 4 bases and J by 0 bases, with 10 bases between them. The CDR3 sequence: CASSAQPDSGNTIYF. The CDR3 DNA is TGTGCCAGCAGTGCACAGCCCGACTCTGGAAACACCATATATTTT.

CDR3: CASSYSRAQPQHF. For the CDR3, the DNA is TGTGCCAGCAGTTACTCGAGAGCTCAGCCCCAGCATTTT. The rearrangement links TRBV6-5 to TRBJ1-5; D gene unclear. The CDR3 length is 13 residues. Trimming left V 0 bases short and J 6 bases short, with 6 bases between. In germline, CDR1 is MNHEY, CDR2 SVGAGI.

CDR3 in amino acids: CASSSQGLNPYEQYF. The CDR3 DNA reads as TGTGCCAGCAGCTCACAGGGGCTAAACCCCTACGAGCAGTACTTC. The chain links TRBV7-2 to TRBJ2-7, with 7 bases fitting TRBD1. Germline CDR1 reads SGHTA; CDR2 reads FQGNSA. This CDR3 comprises 15 residues. V lost 4 bases to trimming and J lost 2 bases; unmatched junction nucleotides: 8.

This clone was picked up one time. V usage is TRBV5-1 and J usage is TRBJ2-5; a possible D gene is TRBD2 (6 bases). The CDR3 runs to 16 residues. Germline CDR1 reads SGHRS; CDR2 reads YFSETQ. Trimming stripped 4 bases from V and 5 bases from J, with 21 bases between. DNA of the CDR3: TGCGCCAGCAGCCCAGGCGAGGGCTGGAGGGTGGAGACCCAGTACTTC. Its protein is CASSPGEGWRVETQYF.

V usage is TRBV27 and J usage is TRBJ1-2; no clear D gene. The CDR3 is 15 amino acids. With 4 bases removed from V and 1 base from J, the gap between germline ends came to 13 bases. In germline, CDR1 is MNHEY, CDR2 SMNVEV (reference sequence). In DNA form, the CDR3 reads TGTGCCAGCAGTTCACCCTCAGCGGGTAACTATGGCTACACCTTC. It yields the protein CASSSPSAGNYGYTF.

The V gene is TRBV5-1, the J gene TRBJ2-1; TRBD2 agrees at 9 bases. V dropped 4 bases and J dropped 0; count of bases not matched to a gene: 8. The germline V gene has CDR1 SGHRS and CDR2 YFSETQ. This CDR3 is 17 amino acids long. The CDR3 nucleotides are TGCGCCAGCAGCCAGATCCTAGCGGGGATCTCCTACAATGAGCAGTTCTTC. Protein product: CASSQILAGISYNEQFF.

This clone was recorded once. The rearrangement links TRBV5-1 to TRBJ1-2; maybe TRBD1 (6 bases). Germline V gives CDR1 SGHRS, CDR2 YFSETQ. The V gene lost 4 bases and the J gene lost 3 bases, with 13 bases spanning the gap. The CDR3 sequence is 14 residues long. CDR3 region: CASSQVGGYYGYTF. In DNA form, the CDR3 reads TGCGCCAGCAGCCAAGTGGGGGGCTACTATGGCTACACCTTC.

The chain uses TRBV27 and TRBJ2-7, with 7 positions matching TRBD1. The CDR3 spans 20 residues. V shed 3 bases, J shed 2 bases, and the junction held 22 bases outside the gene matches. Germline CDR1 MNHEY, CDR2 SMNVEV (reference sequence). The CDR3, as DNA: TGTGCCAGCAGTTTCAGGCAGAAGGGAACGCCCAGGGGGTCCCCCTACGAGCAGTACTTC. It is translated as CASSFRQKGTPRGSPYEQYF.

The rearrangement uses TRBV27 and TRBJ2-7; TRBD2 matches at 7 bases. This CDR3 is 15 amino acids long. Per germline, CDR1 MNHEY and CDR2 SMNVEV (reference sequence). Trimming cost V 2 bases and J 1 base; bases outside gene matches: 5. The CDR3 is CASSLEASGSYEQYF. The CDR3 nucleotides are TGTGCCAGCAGTTTAGAGGCTAGCGGATCCTACGAGCAGTACTTC.

The chain is built from TRBV6-5 and TRBJ1-3; possible D gene TRBD1, 5 bases. The CDR3 contains 13 residues. The ends were cut back, 5 bases at V and 9 bases at J, with 14 bases in the middle. CDR1 is MNHEY and CDR2 is SVGAGI in the germline V gene. CDR3 region: CASSMGPRGTIYF. CDR3 DNA: TGTGCCAGCAGTATGGGACCAAGGGGCACCATATATTTT.

This clone was detected only once. This sequence joins TRBV9 and TRBJ1-3; D gene unclear. The germline V gene has CDR1 SGDLS and CDR2 YYNGEE. The V end lost 4 bases, the J end lost 8 bases, and 10 bases lay between the germline ends. The CDR3 consists of 12 residues. The CDR3 protein is CASSPPGDTIYF. DNA for the CDR3: TGTGCCAGCAGCCCCCCGGGAGACACCATATATTTT.

The count of this clone is one. The chain uses TRBV5-1 and TRBJ2-1; D could derive from TRBD1 or TRBD2 (5 bases each). The V and J ends lost 0 bases and 4 bases respectively, with 8 bases between them. CDR1 and CDR2 (germline): SGHRS, YFSETQ. The CDR3 totals 14 residues. As DNA, the CDR3 is TGCGCCAGCAGCTTGGATGAGGGGTACAATGAGCAGTTCTTC. Translating gives CASSLDEGYNEQFF.

There are a few counts of this clone. The chain uses TRBV4-1 and TRBJ1-5, with 9 positions matching TRBD1. This CDR3 contains 16 residues. V dropped 3 bases and J dropped 4; count of bases not matched to a gene: 7. Germline lookup yields CDR1 MGHRA and CDR2 YSYEKL. CDR3 sequence: CASSQFMGTGNQPQHF. CDR3 sequence (DNA): TGCGCCAGCAGCCAGTTCATGGGGACAGGGAATCAGCCCCAGCATTTT.

This rearrangement joins TRBV5-4 to TRBJ2-5; the match to TRBD2 covers 7 bases. Germline V gene data show CDR1 as SGHNT and CDR2 as YYREEE (reference sequence). V lost 4 bases and J lost 5; bases outside the gene matches: 11. The CDR3 has 15 amino acids. DNA for the CDR3: TGTGCCAGCAGCCTAGCGGCGGGAGTGATGGAGACCCAGTACTTC. As protein: CASSLAAGVMETQYF.

This chain connects TRBV5-6 to TRBJ2-5; no clear D. V was shortened by 1 base and J by 7 bases, with 11 bases between the two germline ends. The CDR3 is made up of 13 amino acids. In germline, CDR1 is SGHDT, CDR2 YYEEEE. Here the CDR3 reads CASSLQRALTQYF. In DNA form, the CDR3 reads TGTGCCAGCAGCTTGCAAAGGGCCTTGACCCAGTACTTC. Variable domain in full (rest from reference TRBV5-6 and TRBJ2-5): DAGVTQSPTHLIKTRGQQVTLRCSPKSGHDTVSWYQQALGQGPQFIFQYYEEEERQRGNFPDRFSGHQFPNYSSELNVNALLLGDSALYLCASSLQRALTQYFGPGTRLLVL.

The genes are TRBV2 and TRBJ2-1, with D tentatively TRBD2 (7 bases). Trimming pared 10 bases from V and 8 bases from J, leaving 18 bases between. The CDR3 is 13 residues long. In germline, CDR1 is SNHLY, CDR2 FYNNEI. The CDR3 nucleotides read TGTGCCACCAAGAGGGAGGGGGTCCATGAGCAGTTCTTC. This encodes CATKREGVHEQFF.

V gene TRBV29-1 combines with J gene TRBJ2-3; no firm D call. The CDR3 is 12 residues long. Germline CDR1 is SQVTM and CDR2 is ANQGSEA. Trimming shortened V by 0 bases and J by 0 bases, and 1 base separated the two germline ends. The DNA of the CDR3 is TGCAGCGTTGAAGACAGCACAGATACGCAGTATTTT. Translated, it gives CSVEDSTDTQYF.

The chain employs TRBV18 and TRBJ1-6, with D unresolved. The germline V and J ends were trimmed by 2 bases and 9 bases, with 11 bases remaining between them. Germline assignment: CDR1 KGHSH and CDR2 LQKENI. This CDR3 comprises 14 residues. In nucleotides, the CDR3 is TGTGCCAGCTCACCAAGGGCTGAAAGTTCACCCCTCCACTTT. It yields the protein CASSPRAESSPLHF.

The J gene is TRBJ2-3, the V gene TRBV5-1, with TRBD1 matching over 8 bases. The length of the CDR3 is 13 residues. The V and J ends lost 6 bases and 5 bases, in that order; junction bases with no gene match: 5. Germline lookup yields CDR1 SGHRS and CDR2 YFSETQ. The CDR3 DNA follows: TGCGCCAGCAAGACAGGGGCCAAAGATACGCAGTATTTT. Translating it yields CASKTGAKDTQYF.

This sequence joins TRBV19 and TRBJ2-3, with D perhaps matching TRBD2 (5 bases). Trimming took 3 bases from V and 1 from J, leaving 14 bases between them. The germline gives CDR1 LNHDA, CDR2 SQIVND (reference sequence). The CDR3 loop spans 16 amino acids. The CDR3 DNA follows: TGTGCCAGTAGTATGGGTCGAGGGAGTGGCACAGATACGCAGTATTTT. It encodes CASSMGRGSGTDTQYF.

The chain has TRBV18 and TRBJ2-2; possible D gene TRBD2, 6 bases. Trimming pared 2 bases from V and 6 bases from J, leaving 10 bases between. Germline CDR1 reads KGHSH; CDR2 reads LQKENI. This CDR3 has 14 amino acids. The DNA of the CDR3 is TGTGCCAGCTCACCAGGGCCGGGGGCCGGGGAGCTGTTTTTT. Translating gives CASSPGPGAGELFF.

CDR3 loop: CASSVTGRPDTQYF. CDR3 nucleotide sequence: TGTGCCAGCAGCGTGACCGGGAGACCAGATACGCAGTATTTT. The genes are TRBV9 and TRBJ2-3; D may be TRBD2 (6 bases). V dropped 2 bases and J dropped 4 bases, with 11 bases sitting between them. Per germline, CDR1 SGDLS and CDR2 YYNGEE. The CDR3 runs to 14 residues.

The chain employs TRBV5-4 and TRBJ2-2; the match to TRBD1 covers 9 bases. Germline CDR1 SGHNT, CDR2 YYREEE (reference sequence). The V gene end was trimmed by 4 bases and the J gene end by 6 bases; junction bases not matched to a gene: 10. The CDR3 length is 16 residues. The CDR3 DNA reads as TGTGCCAGCAGCCCACCGGGACAGGGCCCTTCCGGGGAGCTGTTTTTT. This encodes CASSPPGQGPSGELFF.

This clone was recorded only once. This chain joins TRBV2 and TRBJ1-1, with D hard to call. This CDR3 region has 14 residues. The germline V gene encodes CDR1 SNHLY and CDR2 FYNNEI. V was shortened by 7 bases and J by 1 base, with 13 bases between the two germline ends. CDR3: CASNSLRGNTEAFF. The CDR3 DNA follows: TGTGCCAGCAACTCCCTCCGGGGGAACACTGAAGCTTTCTTT.

The rearrangement links TRBV7-9 to TRBJ2-7, with a tentative D call TRBD1 (6 bases). Germline CDR1 reads SEHNR; CDR2 reads FQNEAQ (reference sequence). V gave up 7 bases and J gave up 7 bases, with 14 bases separating them. The CDR3 contains 12 residues. The CDR3 loop is CASTRGRGEQYF. CDR3 in DNA: TGTGCCAGCACCCGAGGAAGGGGGGAGCAGTACTTC. Filled out from reference TRBV7-9 and TRBJ2-7, the complete variable domain reads DTGVSQNPRHKITKRGQNVTFRCDPISEHNRLYWYRQTLGQGPEFLTYFQNEAQLEKSRLLSDRFSAERPKGSFSTLEIQRTEQGDSAMYLCASTRGRGEQYFGPGTRLTVT.

The V and J genes are TRBV5-1 and TRBJ2-5; no definite D call. Germline CDR1 SGHRS, CDR2 YFSETQ. V was trimmed by 4 bases and J by 0 bases, leaving 10 bases between them. The CDR3 spans 14 residues. The CDR3 DNA is TGCGCCAGCAGCCCGGTGGGGTACCAAGAGACCCAGTACTTC. Its translation is CASSPVGYQETQYF.